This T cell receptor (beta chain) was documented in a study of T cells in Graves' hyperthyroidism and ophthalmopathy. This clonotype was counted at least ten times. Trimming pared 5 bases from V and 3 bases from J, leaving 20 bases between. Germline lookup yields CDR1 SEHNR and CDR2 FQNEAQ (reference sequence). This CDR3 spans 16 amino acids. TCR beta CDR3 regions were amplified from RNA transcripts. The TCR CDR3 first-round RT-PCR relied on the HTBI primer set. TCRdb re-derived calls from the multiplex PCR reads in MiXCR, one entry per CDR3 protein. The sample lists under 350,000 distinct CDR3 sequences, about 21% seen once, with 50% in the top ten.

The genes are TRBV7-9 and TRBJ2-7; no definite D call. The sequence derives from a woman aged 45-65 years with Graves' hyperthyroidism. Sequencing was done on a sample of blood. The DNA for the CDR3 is TGTGCCAGCAGCGCCACTCACGCTGGAGCAAGCTACGAGCAGTACTTC. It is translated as CASSATHAGASYEQYF.